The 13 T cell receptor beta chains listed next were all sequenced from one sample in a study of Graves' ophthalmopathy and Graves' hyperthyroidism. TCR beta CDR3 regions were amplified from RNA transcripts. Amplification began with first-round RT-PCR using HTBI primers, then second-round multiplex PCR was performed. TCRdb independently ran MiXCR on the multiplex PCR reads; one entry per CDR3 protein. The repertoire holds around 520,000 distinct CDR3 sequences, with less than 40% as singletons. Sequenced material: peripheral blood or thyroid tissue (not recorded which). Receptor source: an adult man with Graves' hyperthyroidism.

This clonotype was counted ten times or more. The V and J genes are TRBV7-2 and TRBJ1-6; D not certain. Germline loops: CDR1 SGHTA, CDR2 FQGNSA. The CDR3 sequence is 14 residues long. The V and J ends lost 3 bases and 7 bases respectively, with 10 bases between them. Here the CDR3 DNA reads TGTGCCAGCAGCTTCCGGGATTACAATTCACCCCTCCACTTT. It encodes CASSFRDYNSPLHF.

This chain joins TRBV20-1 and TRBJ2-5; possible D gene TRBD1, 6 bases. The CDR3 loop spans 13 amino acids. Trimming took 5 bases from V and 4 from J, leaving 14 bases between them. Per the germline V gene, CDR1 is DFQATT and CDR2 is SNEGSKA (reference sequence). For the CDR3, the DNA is TGCAGTGCTGCGGACCCCAGGGGAGAGACCCAGTACTTC. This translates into CSAADPRGETQYF.

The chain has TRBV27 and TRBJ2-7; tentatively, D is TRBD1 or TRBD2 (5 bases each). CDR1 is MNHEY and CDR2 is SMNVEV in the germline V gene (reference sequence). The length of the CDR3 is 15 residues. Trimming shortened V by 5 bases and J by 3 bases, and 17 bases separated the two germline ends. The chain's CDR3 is CASSTSGTESYEQYF. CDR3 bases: TGTGCCAGCAGTACCTCCGGGACCGAGAGCTACGAGCAGTACTTC.

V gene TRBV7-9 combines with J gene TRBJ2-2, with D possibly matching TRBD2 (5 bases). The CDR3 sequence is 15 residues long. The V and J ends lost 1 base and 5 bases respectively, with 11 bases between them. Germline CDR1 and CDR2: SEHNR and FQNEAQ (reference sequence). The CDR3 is CASSLGGLETGELFF. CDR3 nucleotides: TGTGCCAGCAGCTTAGGAGGGCTAGAAACCGGGGAGCTGTTTTTT.

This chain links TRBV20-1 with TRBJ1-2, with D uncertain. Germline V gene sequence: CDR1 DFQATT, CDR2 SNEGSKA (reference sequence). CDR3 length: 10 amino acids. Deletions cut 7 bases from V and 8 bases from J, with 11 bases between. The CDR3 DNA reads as TGCAGTGGGACTAGCTCGGGCTACACCTTC. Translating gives CSGTSSGYTF.

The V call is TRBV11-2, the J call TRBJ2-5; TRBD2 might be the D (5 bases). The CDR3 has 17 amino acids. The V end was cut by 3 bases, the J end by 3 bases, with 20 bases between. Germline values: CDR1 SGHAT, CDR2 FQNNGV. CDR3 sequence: CASSLLSTSGKKETQYF. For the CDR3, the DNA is TGTGCCAGCAGCTTGCTCTCAACGTCGGGAAAAAAAGAGACCCAGTACTTC.

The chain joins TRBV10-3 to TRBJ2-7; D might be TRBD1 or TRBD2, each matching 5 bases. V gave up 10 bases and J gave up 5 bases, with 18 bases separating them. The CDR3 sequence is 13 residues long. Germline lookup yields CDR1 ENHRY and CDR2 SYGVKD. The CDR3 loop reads CASTEGEPNEQYF. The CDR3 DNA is TGTGCCAGCACCGAAGGGGAGCCTAACGAGCAGTACTTC.

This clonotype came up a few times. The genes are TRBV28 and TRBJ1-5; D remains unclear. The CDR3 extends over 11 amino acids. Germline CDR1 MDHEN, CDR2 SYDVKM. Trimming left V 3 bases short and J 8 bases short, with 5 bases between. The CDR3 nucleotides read TGTGCCAGCAGTTTCTTGGAGCCCCAGCATTTT. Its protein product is CASSFLEPQHF.

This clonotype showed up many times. CDR3 protein: CASTPPTGGTEAFF. CDR3 nucleotides: TGTGCCAGCACCCCCCCGACAGGGGGCACTGAAGCTTTCTTT. The chain recombines TRBV12-3 or TRBV12-4 with TRBJ1-1; 9 bases fit TRBD1. The CDR3 consists of 14 residues. V was pared by 7 bases and J by 4 bases, with 7 bases of the junction left unmatched.

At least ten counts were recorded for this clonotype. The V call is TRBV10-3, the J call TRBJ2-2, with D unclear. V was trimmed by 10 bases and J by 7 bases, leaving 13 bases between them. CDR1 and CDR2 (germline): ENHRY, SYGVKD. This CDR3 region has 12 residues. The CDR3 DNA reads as TGTGCCACTGCCCCCCGTAACGGGGAGCTGTTTTTT. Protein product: CATAPRNGELFF.

CDR3 sequence reads: CASSPPLGLPGNTIYF. CDR3 nucleotide sequence: TGTGCCAGCAGCCCCCCCCTAGGCCTCCCTGGAAACACCATATATTTT. The rearrangement links TRBV7-9 to TRBJ1-3; D unclear. Germline V gene data show CDR1 as SEHNR and CDR2 as FQNEAQ (reference sequence). This CDR3 contains 16 residues. V lost 5 bases, J lost 2 bases, and 16 bases lay in between.

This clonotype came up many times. CDR3 nucleotide sequence: TGTGCCAGCAGCTCACAGGGGGTCCAGATGAACACTGAAGCTTTCTTT. It encodes CASSSQGVQMNTEAFF. This chain connects TRBV7-9 to TRBJ1-1, with TRBD1 identical over 8 bases. V shed 4 bases, J shed 0 bases, and the junction held 7 bases outside the gene matches. The germline CDR1 and CDR2 sequences are SEHNR and FQNEAQ (reference sequence). CDR3 length equals 16 residues.

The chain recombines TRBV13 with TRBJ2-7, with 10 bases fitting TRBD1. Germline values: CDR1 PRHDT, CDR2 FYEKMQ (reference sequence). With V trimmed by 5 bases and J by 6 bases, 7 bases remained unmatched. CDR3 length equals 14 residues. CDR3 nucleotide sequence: TGTGCCAGCAGCGCAGGGACAGGGGTTGGCGAGCAGTACTTC. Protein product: CASSAGTGVGEQYF.